A single sample is the source of the 29 T cell receptor beta chains below, sequenced in a study of blood T cell repertoires in COVID-19. Assay used: immunoSEQ multiplex PCR; TCRdb lists only in-frame clones, some missing. Here the sample spans around 300,000 clones, about 82% being singletons. The material sequenced was peripheral blood. Every receptor here comes from a woman aged 50 to 60 with active or convalescent COVID-19.

In its sample, this clone was seen once. The chain employs TRBV6-5 and TRBJ1-5; D is uncertain. V shed 4 bases and J shed 0 bases, with 10 bases lying between them. CDR3 length equals 15 residues. Germline lookup yields CDR1 MNHEY and CDR2 SVGAGI. The CDR3 protein is CASSSTPFSNQPQHF. CDR3 in DNA: TGTGCCAGCAGTTCCACACCGTTTAGCAATCAGCCCCAGCATTTT.

The V and J genes are TRBV30 and TRBJ1-1; possible D gene TRBD1, 5 bases. Germline V gene sequence: CDR1 GTSNPN, CDR2 SVGIG (reference sequence). CDR3 length: 14 residues. V gave up 3 bases and J gave up 4 bases, with 15 bases separating them. The CDR3 coding sequence is TGTGCCTGGAGCCACACCAGGGTAAGCACTGAAGCTTTCTTT. Amino acids: CAWSHTRVSTEAFF.

The rearrangement uses TRBV13 and TRBJ1-6, with TRBD1 as a possible D gene (6 bases). Per the germline V gene, CDR1 is PRHDT and CDR2 is FYEKMQ (reference sequence). The CDR3 has 16 residues. Trimming pared 0 bases from V and 8 bases from J, leaving 14 bases between. The CDR3: CASSLGLRGGDSPLHF. The CDR3 coding sequence is TGTGCCAGCAGCTTAGGCCTACGAGGGGGGGATTCACCCCTCCACTTT. The full variable domain, completed using reference TRBV13 and TRBJ1-6, is AAGVIQSPRHLIKEKRETATLKCYPIPRHDTVYWYQQGPGQDPQFLISFYEKMQSDKGSIPDRFSAQQFSDYHSELNMSSLELGDSALYFCASSLGLRGGDSPLHFGNGTRLTVT.

This chain connects TRBV7-2 to TRBJ2-7; 7 positions agree with TRBD2. The CDR3 is 14 residues long. The ends lost 1 base at V and 0 bases at J; junction bases unmatched: 0. Germline V gives CDR1 SGHTA, CDR2 FQGNSA. For the CDR3, the DNA is TGTGCCAGCAGCTTAGAGCGGGGCTCCTACGAGCAGTACTTC. Its translation is CASSLERGSYEQYF. The full variable domain, in which reference TRBV7-2 and TRBJ2-7 provide the parts outside the CDR3, is GAGVSQSPSNKVTEKGKDVELRCDPISGHTALYWYRQSLGQGLEFLIYFQGNSAPDKSGLPSDRFSAERTGGSVSTLTIQRTQQEDSAVYLCASSLERGSYEQYFGPGTRLTVT.

The CDR3: CSVASSTAPGNTIYF. The CDR3 nucleotides read TGCAGCGTTGCTTCTTCTACTGCGCCCGGAAACACCATATATTTT. This chain joins TRBV29-1 and TRBJ1-3; no clear D gene. Germline CDR1 reads SQVTM; CDR2 reads ANQGSEA. The CDR3 runs 15 residues. The V end lost 4 bases, the J end lost 4 bases, and 17 bases lay between the germline ends.

This chain joins TRBV5-1 and TRBJ2-2, with TRBD1 matching 9 bases. Trimming cost V 5 bases and J 6 bases; bases outside gene matches: 5. This CDR3 comprises 14 residues. Germline V gene lookup returns CDR1 SGHRS and CDR2 YFSETQ. In DNA, the CDR3 is TGCGCCAGCAGAGGCGGGACAGGGTCCGGGGAGCTGTTTTTT. Protein sequence: CASRGGTGSGELFF.

V gene TRBV29-1 combines with J gene TRBJ1-1, with TRBD1 matching 7 bases. V lost 7 bases, J lost 1 base, and 12 bases stayed unmatched. CDR3 length: 15 residues. Germline V gene sequence: CDR1 SQVTM, CDR2 ANQGSEA. CDR3 residues: CSATKTGASNTEAFF. CDR3 nucleotides: TGCAGCGCGACAAAAACAGGGGCTTCGAACACTGAAGCTTTCTTT.

The chain links TRBV6-1 to TRBJ1-6; the D is unclear. This CDR3 has 15 amino acids. With 2 bases removed from V and 8 bases from J, the gap between germline ends came to 13 bases. From germline, CDR1 is MNHNS and CDR2 SASEGT. The CDR3 loop is CASSELRPRYSPLHF. In DNA, the CDR3 is TGTGCCAGCAGTGAACTGCGCCCGCGGTATTCACCCCTCCACTTT.

This clone has at least ten counts. The chain is built from TRBV19 and TRBJ2-5; no firm D call. V was pared by 6 bases and J by 5 bases, with 13 bases between. Germline lookup yields CDR1 LNHDA and CDR2 SQIVND (reference sequence). The CDR3 spans 13 residues. The CDR3 DNA sequence: TGTGCCAGTAGCGGGTCCCTACGGGAGACCCAGTACTTC. As protein: CASSGSLRETQYF. The variable domain in full, with the rest retrieved from reference TRBV19 and TRBJ2-5, is DGGITQSPKYLFRKEGQNVTLSCEQNLNHDAMYWYRQDPGQGLRLIYYSQIVNDFQKGDIAEGYSVSREKKESFPLTVTSAQKNPTAFYLCASSGSLRETQYFGPGTRLLVL.

The chain joins TRBV28 to TRBJ1-2; D is perhaps TRBD1 (6 bases). This CDR3 has 13 amino acids. CDR1 is MDHEN, CDR2 SYDVKM, per germline. V gave up 9 bases and J gave up 0 bases, with 11 bases separating them. Here the CDR3 reads CASGQQANYGYTF. The CDR3 DNA follows: TGTGCCAGTGGACAGCAAGCTAACTATGGCTACACCTTC.

Turning to this clone: The final CDR3 position lacks the conserved phenylalanine or tryptophan, pointing to a likely read error. No DNA is shown, since the ends of the CDR3 on it are uncertain; the CDR3 is the one TCRdb lists. CDR3: CASSQDRGLPRL. The chain couples TRBV5-6 to TRBJ1-2; the table's D call, TRBD1, was not checked against the DNA. Looked up from germline, CDR1 is SGHDT and CDR2 is YYEEEE. Including both end residues, the CDR3 is 12 amino acids long.

This chain uses TRBV30 with TRBJ2-7; D not certain. Trimming cost V 0 bases and J 1 base, with 13 bases left between them. CDR3 size: 15 residues. The germline V gene has CDR1 GTSNPN and CDR2 SVGIG (reference sequence). In nucleotides, the CDR3 is TGTGCCTGGAGTGTAAGAGGCGTTAGGTCCTACGAGCAGTACTTC. It yields the protein CAWSVRGVRSYEQYF. Full variable domain (outside the CDR3, taken from reference TRBV30 and TRBJ2-7): SQTIHQWPATLVQPVGSPLSLECTVEGTSNPNLYWYRQAAGRGLQLLFYSVGIGQISSEVPQNLSASRPQDRQFILSSKKLLLSDSGFYLCAWSVRGVRSYEQYFGPGTRLTVT.

In DNA, the CDR3 is TGTGCCACCAGCAGAGATACGGGGAATTCACCCCTCCACTTT. Translation gives CATSRDTGNSPLHF. V and J are TRBV15 and TRBJ1-6; D remains unclear. The CDR3 spans 14 residues. The V end lost 0 bases, the J end lost 7 bases, and 7 bases lay between the germline ends. Germline V gene data show CDR1 as LNHNV and CDR2 as YYDKDF (reference sequence).

The chain couples TRBV25-1 to TRBJ2-1, with 8 bases identical to TRBD1. V was pared by 2 bases and J by 9 bases, with 12 bases of the junction left unmatched. The CDR3 runs to 16 residues. Germline CDR1 reads MGHDK; CDR2 reads SYGVNS. The CDR3: CASSENIGQGKSEQFF. In DNA form, the CDR3 reads TGTGCCAGCAGTGAAAATATCGGACAGGGAAAGAGTGAGCAGTTCTTC.

This sequence joins TRBV6-5 and TRBJ2-5, with 8 bases aligning to TRBD1. V lost 7 bases and J lost 5; bases outside the gene matches: 12. Germline V gene sequence: CDR1 MNHEY, CDR2 SVGAGI. This CDR3 is built from 15 residues. CDR3 loop: CASKPWPGGRETQYF. DNA of the CDR3: TGTGCCAGCAAACCCTGGCCAGGGGGCAGGGAGACCCAGTACTTC.

The gene calls are TRBV6-5 and TRBJ1-1; tentative D call: TRBD1 (6 bases). Germline V lookup: CDR1 MNHEY, CDR2 SVGAGI. The CDR3 covers 13 residues. Trimming shortened V by 6 bases and J by 4 bases, and 12 bases separated the two germline ends. Here the CDR3 reads CASSLTGSTEAFF. CDR3 coding DNA: TGTGCCAGCAGCCTGACAGGTAGCACTGAAGCTTTCTTT.

The chain joins TRBV19 to TRBJ1-1; 7 positions agree with TRBD1. From germline, CDR1 is LNHDA and CDR2 SQIVND (reference sequence). This CDR3 spans 13 amino acids. V trimming: 9 bases; J trimming: 6 bases; junction bases outside the gene matches: 10. The chain's CDR3 is CASLRQGYAEAFF. DNA of the CDR3: TGTGCCAGCTTAAGACAGGGATACGCTGAAGCTTTCTTT.

The CDR3 loop reads CASSNSIGVFAYGYTF. CDR3 DNA sequence: TGTGCCAGCAGCAACTCGATCGGGGTATTCGCCTATGGCTACACCTTC. This sequence joins TRBV9 and TRBJ1-2, with no clear D. Per the germline V gene, CDR1 is SGDLS and CDR2 is YYNGEE. V was trimmed by 4 bases and J by 4 bases, leaving 20 bases between them. The CDR3 extends over 16 amino acids. The whole variable domain, filled in from reference TRBV9 and TRBJ1-2, reads DSGVTQTPKHLITATGQRVTLRCSPRSGDLSVYWYQQSLDQGLQFLIQYYNGEERAKGNILERFSAQQFPDLHSELNLSSLELGDSALYFCASSNSIGVFAYGYTFGSGTRLTVV.

V gene TRBV7-6 combines with J gene TRBJ2-1, with D possibly TRBD2 on 6 matching bases. Germline CDR1 and CDR2: SGHVS and FNYEAQ. V was cut by 1 base and J by 4 bases, with 20 bases left in between. This CDR3 spans 18 amino acids. DNA of the CDR3: TGTGCCAGCAGCTTAGAGCCTCCGGGCGGGGCCTTATACAATGAGCAGTTCTTC. Translated: CASSLEPPGGALYNEQFF.

J is TRBJ2-7 and V is TRBV2; 7 nucleotides align to TRBD2. V lost 8 bases and J lost 3; bases outside the gene matches: 19. Looked up from germline, CDR1 is SNHLY and CDR2 is FYNNEI. The CDR3 consists of 17 residues. The CDR3, as DNA: TGTGCCAGCGAGTTTAGCGACGACGGGACTACCTACTACGAGCAGTACTTC. Translation: CASEFSDDGTTYYEQYF.

This clone was recorded a few times. V gene TRBV15 combines with J gene TRBJ1-2; D is uncertain. Trimming cost V 1 base and J 7 bases, with 10 bases left between them. CDR3 length equals 13 residues. Germline V gives CDR1 LNHNV, CDR2 YYDKDF (reference sequence). CDR3 coding DNA: TGTGCCACCAGCAGAGTGGAGGGCGGTGGCTACACCTTC. It is translated as CATSRVEGGGYTF.

The genes are TRBV28 and TRBJ2-7, with 9 bases matching TRBD2. V lost 6 bases and J lost 2; bases outside the gene matches: 5. The CDR3 loop spans 14 amino acids. CDR1 MDHEN and CDR2 SYDVKM come from the germline V gene. The CDR3 sequence is CASRVAGAAYEQYF. In DNA, the CDR3 is TGTGCCAGCAGGGTAGCGGGGGCGGCCTACGAGCAGTACTTC.

With respect to this clone: Other DNA variants within this sample encode the same CDR3. The genes are TRBV29-1 and TRBJ2-7; the match to TRBD2 covers 14 bases. Per germline, CDR1 SQVTM and CDR2 ANQGSEA. The CDR3 contains 13 residues. V gave up 6 bases and J gave up 3 bases; unmatched junction bases: 1. This CDR3 is CSVGTSGSYEQYF. As DNA, the CDR3 is TGCAGCGTAGGGACTAGCGGGAGCTACGAGCAGTACTTC.

The chain recombines TRBV19 with TRBJ1-2; 8 bases map to TRBD1. CDR3 length equals 14 residues. Trimming took 11 bases from V and 8 from J; bases not matched to a gene: 16. The germline CDR1 and CDR2 sequences are LNHDA and SQIVND (reference sequence). The CDR3 protein is CAGRDRSSVGGYTF. As DNA, the CDR3 is TGTGCCGGCCGGGACAGGTCATCTGTCGGGGGCTACACCTTC.

Only one count was recorded for this clone. The V and J genes are TRBV9 and TRBJ1-1; no reliable D call. CDR3 size: 13 residues. Germline CDR1 is SGDLS and CDR2 is YYNGEE. V was pared by 4 bases and J by 3 bases, with 10 bases between. The CDR3 here is CASSPGGDTEAFF. DNA of the CDR3: TGTGCCAGCAGCCCGGGCGGGGACACTGAAGCTTTCTTT.

The chain has TRBV15 and TRBJ2-7; 7 bases map to TRBD1. The junction had 17 bases not matched to a gene; V was cut back by 0 bases and J by 3 bases. The CDR3 loop spans 19 amino acids. Germline CDR1 is LNHNV and CDR2 is YYDKDF (reference sequence). The CDR3, as DNA: TGTGCCACCAGCAGAGATGCCGACCCCCCGACAGGGAAGGGCTACGAGCAGTACTTC. It translates to CATSRDADPPTGKGYEQYF.

The CDR3 region has the DNA TGTGCCAGCAGTGAGGAGTCATCCGAAGCTTTCTTT. This gives the protein CASSEESSEAFF. The chain has TRBV2 and TRBJ1-1, with no clear D. The V and J ends lost 3 bases and 8 bases respectively, with 10 bases between them. The CDR3 runs to 12 residues. The germline CDR1 and CDR2 sequences are SNHLY and FYNNEI. Complete variable domain (other parts from reference TRBV2 and TRBJ1-1): EPEVTQTPSHQVTQMGQEVILRCVPISNHLYFYWYRQILGQKVEFLVSFYNNEISEKSEIFDDQFSVERPDGSNFTLKIRSTKLEDSAMYFCASSEESSEAFFGQGTRLTVV.

The chain links TRBV28 to TRBJ1-5; D is unclear. V shed 5 bases and J shed 6 bases, with 14 bases lying between them. The CDR3 length is 14 residues. The V gene's germline CDR1 is MDHEN and CDR2 SYDVKM. The CDR3 DNA reads as TGTGCCAGCAGTGACACATTCGCAGGTCAGCCCCAGCATTTT. It specifies CASSDTFAGQPQHF.

This clone has more than one count but fewer than ten. The chain uses TRBV12-3 or TRBV12-4 and TRBJ1-1; the D is unclear. CDR3 length equals 13 residues. Deletions cut 2 bases from V and 7 bases from J, with 11 bases between. CDR3 loop: CASSLQAPREAFF. CDR3 nucleotide sequence: TGTGCCAGCAGTTTACAGGCCCCTCGTGAAGCTTTCTTT.